These T cell receptor beta chains were read from a single sample in a study of cytomegalovirus exposure and HLA in healthy donors. The data were produced by immunoSEQ multiplex PCR, yet TCRdb's version contains in-frame clones alone and is incomplete. Here the sample spans more than 95,000 clones, approximately 80% being singletons. The sample taken for sequencing was PBMCs. The origin of the receptors is a man in his forties or fifties in good health and CMV-seronegative. Each CDR3 is given with its conserved first and last residue. Each record gives: V gene, D gene, J gene, clone size, CDR3 protein, CDR3 DNA. The D gene is left open where the match is weak. For some rows the clone size is stated as once, few or many, or as a class when expanded; others skip it.

TRBV15	NA	TRBJ1-5	NA	CATSRDGSGPQHF	TGTGCCACCAGCAGAGATGGATCAGGGCCCCAGCATTTT
TRBV29-1	TRBD1	TRBJ1-3	NA	CSVAGQGYTIYF	TGCAGCGTTGCGGGACAGGGTTACACCATATATTTT
TRBV7-8	NA	TRBJ2-5	few	CASSLNKRPGMGETQYF	TGTGCCAGCAGCTTAAATAAACGTCCAGGGATGGGAGAGACCCAGTACTTC
TRBV6-5	NA	TRBJ1-5	NA	CASSYGLNQPQHF	TGTGCCAGCAGTTACGGGCTAAATCAGCCCCAGCATTTT
TRBV18	TRBD1	TRBJ1-1	NA	CVSSPELGGEAFF	TGTGTCAGCTCACCAGAGTTAGGGGGCGAAGCTTTCTTT
TRBV2	TRBD2	TRBJ2-1	NA	CAIKIGRVGNEQFF	TGTGCTATCAAAATAGGGAGGGTGGGCAATGAGCAGTTCTTC
TRBV5-5	TRBD2	TRBJ2-1	NA	CASSLERGAYNEQFF	TGTGCCAGCAGCTTGGAGCGGGGGGCTTACAATGAGCAGTTCTTC
TRBV5-4	TRBD1	TRBJ2-7	NA	CASSPGPTGNYEQYF	TGTGCCAGCAGCCCTGGGCCGACAGGGAACTACGAGCAGTACTTC
TRBV10-3	TRBD1	TRBJ2-7	once	CAINPGQGSYEQYF	TGTGCCATCAACCCCGGACAGGGATCCTACGAGCAGTACTTC
TRBV11-2	TRBD1	TRBJ2-3	once	CASSLVFRDRETSTDTQYF	TGTGCCAGCAGCTTAGTATTTAGGGACAGGGAAACAAGCACAGATACGCAGTATTTT
TRBV7-2	TRBD1	TRBJ2-7	NA	CASSHMDRAYEQYF	TGTGCCAGCAGCCACATGGACAGGGCGTACGAGCAGTACTTC
TRBV29-1	NA	TRBJ1-2	NA	CSVAGRSDYGYTF	TGCAGCGTTGCAGGCAGGTCGGACTATGGCTACACCTTC
TRBV7-9	TRBD2	TRBJ2-7	NA	CASSLMREVPPYEQYF	TGTGCCAGCAGCTTAATGCGGGAGGTCCCTCCCTACGAGCAGTACTTC
TRBV25-1	TRBD1	TRBJ2-5	NA	CASSELRNRGFGETQYF	TGTGCCAGCAGTGAGCTCCGAAACAGGGGATTCGGTGAGACCCAGTACTTC
TRBV2	NA	TRBJ2-5	NA	CASSEQGGVQQYF	TGTGCCAGCAGTGAACAGGGAGGAGTCCAGCAGTACTTC
TRBV2	TRBD2	TRBJ2-3	NA	CASLTSGGTDTQYF	TGTGCCAGCTTAACTAGCGGGGGCACAGATACGCAGTATTTT
TRBV7-2	NA	TRBJ1-6	NA	CASSPVGVNSPLHF	TGTGCCAGCAGCCCCGTAGGGGTTAACTCACCCCTCCACTTT
TRBV15	NA	TRBJ1-6	NA	CATSLEGPHSPLHF	TGTGCCACCAGCCTAGAGGGCCCCCATTCACCCCTCCACTTT
TRBV7-8	NA	TRBJ2-4	NA	CASSGTPENIQYF	TGTGCCAGCAGTGGGACACCAGAAAACATTCAGTACTTC
TRBV11-2	TRBD1	TRBJ2-4	NA	CASSLDRQGYMAKNIQYF	TGTGCCAGCAGCTTAGATCGACAGGGGTATATGGCCAAAAACATTCAGTACTTC
TRBV9	TRBD1	TRBJ2-5	NA	CASSPRTGTETQYF	TGTGCCAGCAGCCCCCGGACAGGGACGGAGACCCAGTACTTC
TRBV7-6	NA	TRBJ1-5	NA	CASSLGRNQPQHF	TGTGCCAGCAGCTTAGGGAGGAATCAGCCCCAGCATTTT
TRBV6-5	NA	TRBJ1-2	NA	CASSRGISGTYGYTF	TGTGCCAGCAGTCGGGGTATATCGGGCACCTATGGCTACACCTTC
TRBV13	TRBD1	TRBJ2-3	once	CAEGQALDTQYF	TGTGCCGAGGGACAGGCTTTGGATACGCAGTATTTT
TRBV2	NA	TRBJ2-7	NA	CASSQVDEQYF	TGTGCCAGCAGTCAGGTCGACGAGCAGTACTTC
TRBV19	NA	TRBJ2-7	NA	CASSIITGEQYF	TGTGCCAGTAGTATTATCACGGGCGAGCAGTACTTC
TRBV5-6	TRBD1	TRBJ1-6	once	CASSFGRGQFLHF	TGTGCCAGCAGCTTTGGCAGGGGGCAATTCCTCCACTTT
TRBV19	NA	TRBJ1-1	NA	CASSPARWGVNTEAFF	TGTGCCAGTAGTCCTGCCCGGTGGGGGGTGAACACTGAAGCTTTCTTT
TRBV5-4	NA	TRBJ1-1	NA	CASSRGITEAFF	TGTGCCAGCAGTCGGGGGATCACTGAAGCTTTCTTT
TRBV7-2	NA	TRBJ2-1	few	CASSPRDITYNEQFF	TGTGCCAGCAGCCCCCGGGACATAACCTACAATGAGCAGTTCTTC
TRBV4-3	TRBD2	TRBJ2-3	NA	CASSLTSGGTDTQYF	TGCGCCAGCAGCCTGACTAGCGGGGGAACAGATACGCAGTATTTT
TRBV4-1	NA	TRBJ1-5	NA	CASSQVRGTGKQPQHF	TGCGCCAGCAGCCAAGTCCGAGGTACAGGGAAACAGCCCCAGCATTTT
TRBV9	NA	TRBJ2-6	NA	CASSGWGSGANGLTF	TGTGCCAGCAGCGGGTGGGGCTCTGGGGCCAACGGCCTGACTTTC
TRBV5-1	NA	TRBJ2-2	once	CASSFGVGAAGELFF	TGCGCCAGCAGCTTCGGTGTGGGGGCCGCCGGGGAGCTGTTTTTT
TRBV14	NA	TRBJ1-1	NA	CASSPRMNTEAFF	TGTGCCAGCAGCCCGCGCATGAACACTGAAGCTTTCTTT
TRBV11-1	TRBD2	TRBJ2-2	NA	CASSSPGVAGSGELFF	TGTGCCAGCAGCTCACCGGGGGTAGCGGGGTCCGGGGAGCTGTTTTTT
TRBV5-1	TRBD1	TRBJ1-4	NA	CASSWTGSEKLFF	TGCGCCAGCAGCTGGACAGGGAGTGAAAAACTGTTTTTT
TRBV11-3	NA	TRBJ1-1	once	CASSFGSNTEAFF	TGTGCCAGCAGCTTCGGGTCGAACACTGAAGCTTTCTTT
TRBV6-5	NA	TRBJ1-5	NA	CASSRVENQPQHF	TGTGCCAGCAGTAGAGTCGAGAATCAGCCCCAGCATTTT
TRBV19	NA	TRBJ2-2	NA	CASSMYSGASTGELFF	TGTGCCAGTAGTATGTACTCTGGGGCGAGCACCGGGGAGCTGTTTTTT
TRBV27	NA	TRBJ1-3	NA	CASSLGGAGNTIYF	TGTGCCAGCAGTTTAGGAGGGGCAGGAAACACCATATATTTT
TRBV18	NA	TRBJ2-7	NA	CASSPSDLLYEQYF	TGTGCCAGCTCACCATCGGACTTGCTCTACGAGCAGTACTTC
TRBV6-5	NA	TRBJ2-7	once	CASSYTPFPDSYEQYF	TGTGCCAGCAGTTACACCCCGTTCCCGGACAGTTACGAGCAGTACTTC
TRBV23-1	TRBD1	TRBJ1-3	NA	CASITGVSGNTIYF	TGCGCCAGCATCACAGGGGTCTCTGGAAACACCATATATTTT
TRBV7-3	NA	TRBJ1-1	NA	CASSLLGANTEAFF	TGTGCCAGCAGCTTACTGGGGGCGAACACTGAAGCTTTCTTT
TRBV28	NA	TRBJ1-5	once	CASTSTGRSNQPQHF	TGTGCCAGCACCTCTACCGGCAGGAGCAATCAGCCCCAGCATTTT
TRBV9	NA	TRBJ1-1	NA	CASSVSTGYSEAFF	TGTGCCAGCAGCGTATCGACAGGCTATAGTGAAGCTTTCTTT
TRBV2	NA	TRBJ1-5	NA	CASSEALSVYSNQPQHF	TGTGCCAGCAGTGAAGCGCTTTCCGTCTATAGCAATCAGCCCCAGCATTTT
TRBV6-6	TRBD1	TRBJ2-7	NA	CASNVPGQGYEQYF	TGTGCCAGCAACGTCCCGGGACAGGGCTACGAGCAGTACTTC
TRBV6-1	TRBD1	TRBJ2-1	NA	CASSLQGDSYNEQFF	TGTGCCAGCAGCCTACAGGGGGATTCCTACAATGAGCAGTTCTTC
TRBV25-1	NA	TRBJ2-1	NA	CASSEPFGEQFF	TGTGCCAGCAGTGAGCCCTTCGGTGAGCAGTTCTTC
TRBV6-4	NA	TRBJ1-3	NA	CASSETQVGGNTIYF	TGTGCCAGCAGTGAGACACAGGTCGGTGGAAACACCATATATTTT
TRBV27	NA	TRBJ2-7	NA	CASSPGIADLYEQYF	TGTGCCAGCAGTCCAGGGATTGCCGACCTCTACGAGCAGTACTTC
TRBV6-6	NA	TRBJ2-2	NA	CASSYPGTPNTGELFF	TGTGCCAGCAGTTACCCCGGGACACCGAACACCGGGGAGCTGTTTTTT
TRBV27	NA	TRBJ1-4	NA	CASSLSGGTNEKLFF	TGTGCCAGCAGTTTGTCGGGGGGAACTAATGAAAAACTGTTTTTT